This TCR beta chain was obtained from a study of T cells in Graves' hyperthyroidism and ophthalmopathy (dated by TCRdb to the late 2010s). Regarding the study in general: Peripheral blood samples were taken at initial diagnosis, before any treatment was given. To identify TCR V-J signatures that set the groups apart, the researchers used a discovery cohort of more than 95 patients, made up of 40 to 45 with Graves' ophthalmopathy and around 58 with stable Graves' hyperthyroidism. Whether ophthalmopathy could be predicted prospectively was tested in an independent validation cohort made up of some 20 hyperthyroidism patients plus 17 patients who later progressed to ophthalmopathy. The approximately 98 discovery patients were randomly divided into training and test sets at a 7:3 ratio. In more than five Graves' hyperthyroidism patients, the study also compared T-cell repertoires from thyroid tissue with T-cell repertoires from blood. After sampling, hyperthyroidism patients received methimazole starting at 30 mg daily, and ophthalmopathy patients received high-dose intravenous methylprednisolone. The paper describes TCR Vbeta CDR3 sequencing of more than 120 peripheral blood samples, made up of approximately 40 ophthalmopathy patients, roughly 72 hyperthyroidism patients and some 17 progressor patients.

The TCR beta CDR3 regions were amplified from the RNA transcripts. A first-round RT-PCR of the TCR CDR3 used the HTBI primer set with the Qiagen OneStep RT-PCR kit. Libraries were constructed in a second round of multiplex PCR, after which size selection and purification were performed. Sequencing of the libraries was done on an Illumina HiSeq2000 using paired-end 100 bp reads. Turning to the authors' computational methods: SOAPnuke was used to process the raw data, throwing out any read that contained adapters or uncalled bases, had a mean Phred below 15, or lacked an exact constant-primer or identifier match. COPE v1.2.5 was used to merge the high-quality paired reads, and each unique nucleotide sequence was defined as a clonotype. MiTCR v1.1 was used to align the clonotypes against IMGT TRBV, TRBD and TRBJ reference segments. The analysis was restricted to V-J combinations with a frequency above 0.0001, which together covered 99.2% of the repertoires. A TCS score was defined as the ratio of F50 (clonal expansion) to E x V (chaos), with BLOSUM62-based TCRdist applied between CDR3 peptides within each V-J. Welch's t-statistics and random forest reduced 514 V-J features to about 13, which were used in a naive Bayes classifier (R e1071). The public reads were run again by TCRdb, first through fastp at Q25 and then through MiXCR, and only productive beta chains were kept. Identical CDR3 proteins give one entry, which carries the most common genes and DNA. TCRdb's processing, not the study's, gives the V and J calls here. The table for this sample lists approximately 410,000 distinct CDR3 sequences; roughly 14% of them were counted only once. The ten largest account for approximately 13% of the sample.

Moderately to severely active disease, a Clinical Activity Score of at least 3, a NOSPECS grade of at least 4, and a duration under 3 months were present in ophthalmopathy patients. The study excluded patients with uncontrolled infections, other autoimmune diseases, pregnancy or lactation. Diagnoses were established on the basis of clinical symptoms, serum thyroxine and TRAb, thyroid ultrasound, and orbital computed tomography. PBMCs were separated from 10 ml of fresh peripheral blood using Ficoll-Paque density gradient centrifugation. Total RNA was extracted using Trizol reagent, and RNA quality was assessed on an Agilent 2100 Bioanalyzer. Overall study results and their limits: Most expanded thyroid clonotypes (frequency above 0.001) were also found in blood, which suggests that blood repertoires may mirror thyroid immune responses. No statistical method was used to fix the sample size in advance, and group allocation was not hidden from the investigators. In cross-validation, a model built on a 13 V-J signature told ophthalmopathy apart from stable hyperthyroidism with over 85% sensitivity and about 81% specificity, and in testing the same model reached 80%/75%. In validation, the model predicted progression to ophthalmopathy with just under 71% sensitivity and around 72% specificity, a median of 6.5 months before onset.

This clonotype was recorded many times. Its antigen is still unknown. It has no much larger one-base neighbor in the sample; base qualities were not kept. V is pared back by 5 bases and J by 4 bases, with 20 bases lying between the germline termini. Per the germline V gene (reference sequence), DFQATT is the CDR1 and SNEGSKA is the CDR2. Measured from the cysteine to the phenylalanine, the CDR3 is 15 residues long. Just the 45-base CDR3 DNA is kept, in frame starting at base 1. What was sequenced was blood. Recombination joined TRBV20-1 with TRBJ1-1, with TRBD1 perhaps the D gene, on 6 matching bases. This clonotype was obtained from a man between 18 and 29 years old with Graves' ophthalmopathy. The CDR3 corresponds to CSAPAGGAGGTEAFF. The nucleotide sequence reads as follows: TGCAGTGCTCCGGCTGGGGGGGCTGGGGGCACTGAAGCTTTCTTT.